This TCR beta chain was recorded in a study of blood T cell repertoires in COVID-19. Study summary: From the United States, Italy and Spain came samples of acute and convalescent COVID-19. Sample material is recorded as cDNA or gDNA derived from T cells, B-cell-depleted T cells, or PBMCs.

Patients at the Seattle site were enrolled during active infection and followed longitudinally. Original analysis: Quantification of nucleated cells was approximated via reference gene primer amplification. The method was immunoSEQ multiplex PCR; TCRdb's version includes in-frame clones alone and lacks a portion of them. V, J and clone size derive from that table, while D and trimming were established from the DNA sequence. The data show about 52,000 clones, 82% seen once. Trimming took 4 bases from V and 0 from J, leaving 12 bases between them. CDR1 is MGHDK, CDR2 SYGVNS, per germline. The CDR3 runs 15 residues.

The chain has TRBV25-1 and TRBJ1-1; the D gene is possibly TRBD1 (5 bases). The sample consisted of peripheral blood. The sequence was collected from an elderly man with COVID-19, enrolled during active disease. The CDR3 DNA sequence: TGTGCCAGCAGTGTTGGGGGACTAGTGAACACTGAAGCTTTCTTT. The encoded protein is CASSVGGLVNTEAFF.